A single sample gave rise to the 11 T cell receptor beta chains below, sequenced in a study of blood T cell repertoires in COVID-19. TCRdb keeps only in-frame clones here, not all; method: immunoSEQ multiplex PCR. The profile covers 150,000 or so clones, with roughly three quarters appearing a single time and less than 2.5% taken by the ten largest. The sequenced material came from peripheral blood. These TCRs come from a woman aged 70-85 years with acute or convalescent COVID-19.

In this sample, this clone turned up many times. The V call is TRBV7-9, the J call TRBJ2-3; 8 nucleotides agree with TRBD2. Germline values: CDR1 SEHNR, CDR2 FQNEAQ (reference sequence). CDR3 length equals 13 residues. The ends lost 9 bases at V and 2 bases at J; junction bases unmatched: 4. The CDR3 reads CASRRGDTDTQYF. The CDR3 nucleotides are TGTGCCAGTAGGCGGGGGGACACAGATACGCAGTATTTT.

This clone was observed a few times. V gene TRBV28 combines with J gene TRBJ2-3, with 9 positions matching TRBD2. Looked up from germline, CDR1 is MDHEN and CDR2 is SYDVKM. Losses at the gene ends were 6 bases for V and 3 bases for J; bases not matched to a gene: 7. This CDR3 contains 15 residues. The CDR3 protein is CASSSWTSETDTQYF. The CDR3 nucleotides read TGTGCCAGCAGCTCCTGGACTAGCGAGACAGATACGCAGTATTTT.

The chain couples TRBV2 to TRBJ1-6; D unclear. Trimming took off 3 bases at V and 7 bases at J, with 4 bases between the two ends. Germline CDR1 is SNHLY and CDR2 is FYNNEI. The CDR3 runs 12 residues. The CDR3 here is CASSDKNSPLHF. CDR3 DNA sequence: TGTGCCAGCAGTGATAAAAATTCACCCCTCCACTTT.

This clone has just a few counts. V and J are TRBV2 and TRBJ2-7; TRBD1 might be the D (5 bases). This CDR3 region has 13 residues. In germline, CDR1 is SNHLY, CDR2 FYNNEI. Trimming took off 1 base at V and 5 bases at J, with 9 bases between the two ends. CDR3 in amino acids: CASSEGVGDEQYF. In DNA, the CDR3 is TGTGCCAGCAGTGAAGGAGTAGGGGACGAGCAGTACTTC.

J is TRBJ2-1 and V is TRBV27, with a possible D match to TRBD1 (6 bases). Germline values: CDR1 MNHEY, CDR2 SMNVEV (reference sequence). V dropped 2 bases and J dropped 4 bases, with 6 bases sitting between them. This CDR3 comprises 13 residues. The CDR3 sequence: CASSLGQYNEQFF. CDR3 nucleotide sequence: TGTGCCAGCAGTTTAGGACAGTACAATGAGCAGTTCTTC.

This rearrangement joins TRBV4-3 to TRBJ1-4; D may be TRBD1 (6 bases). Germline V lookup: CDR1 LGHNA, CDR2 YSLEER. The CDR3 is 16 amino acids. The V end lost 1 base, the J end lost 6 bases, and 15 bases lay between the germline ends. The CDR3 sequence is CASSQGWAQGDEKLFF. DNA of the CDR3: TGCGCCAGCAGCCAAGGATGGGCACAGGGTGATGAAAAACTGTTTTTT.

CDR3 amino acids: CASSRGQMNTEAFF. CDR3 bases: TGTGCCAGTAGTAGGGGACAGATGAACACTGAAGCTTTCTTT. The rearrangement joins TRBV19 to TRBJ1-1; 7 nucleotides align to TRBD1. The V gene end was trimmed by 4 bases and the J gene end by 0 bases; junction bases not matched to a gene: 2. Per the germline V gene, CDR1 is LNHDA and CDR2 is SQIVND (reference sequence). The CDR3 length is 14 residues.

This clone occurred a few times. The CDR3 DNA sequence: TGTGCCAGCAGTTCTGAAGGAGGAGGTAGGACTGAAGCTTTCTTT. Translation gives CASSSEGGGRTEAFF. V usage is TRBV28 and J usage is TRBJ1-1; no clear D gene. The CDR3 is 15 residues long. With 4 bases removed from V and 5 bases from J, the gap between germline ends came to 17 bases. The germline V gene has CDR1 MDHEN and CDR2 SYDVKM.

The V and J genes are TRBV19 and TRBJ2-1, with 9 bases fitting TRBD2. Trimming removed 1 base from V and 8 bases from J; junction bases left unmatched: 0. The CDR3 is 13 residues long. Per the germline V gene, CDR1 is LNHDA and CDR2 is SQIVND (reference sequence). The CDR3: CASSIGGGDEQFF. Here the CDR3 DNA reads TGTGCCAGTAGTATAGGCGGGGGGGATGAGCAGTTCTTC.

V usage is TRBV9 and J usage is TRBJ2-1, with D hard to call. V was cut by 6 bases and J by 1 base, with 11 bases left in between. Germline CDR1 reads SGDLS; CDR2 reads YYNGEE. The CDR3 consists of 14 residues. CDR3 sequence: CASNPTGSYNEQFF. CDR3 sequence (DNA): TGTGCCAGCAACCCGACTGGGTCCTACAATGAGCAGTTCTTC. Combining the CDR3 with reference TRBV9 and TRBJ2-1 gives the whole variable domain DSGVTQTPKHLITATGQRVTLRCSPRSGDLSVYWYQQSLDQGLQFLIQYYNGEERAKGNILERFSAQQFPDLHSELNLSSLELGDSALYFCASNPTGSYNEQFFGPGTRLTVL.

The chain couples TRBV19 to TRBJ2-1; 7 nucleotides agree with TRBD2. Germline V gene sequence: CDR1 LNHDA, CDR2 SQIVND (reference sequence). V trimming: 3 bases; J trimming: 3 bases; junction bases outside the gene matches: 5. CDR3 length equals 15 residues. The CDR3 DNA follows: TGTGCCAGTAGTATTTCCGCGGGAGACTACAATGAGCAGTTCTTC. This codes for CASSISAGDYNEQFF.